This note documents a single T cell receptor (beta chain) sequence. The entry originates in a study of blood T cell repertoires in COVID-19. Looking at the study overall: The samples span acute and convalescent COVID-19 from the United States, Italy and Spain.

The germline V and J ends were trimmed by 6 bases and 4 bases, with 15 bases remaining between them. Germline V gives CDR1 SNHLY, CDR2 FYNNEI. The length of the CDR3 is 15 residues. Some clones are missing from TCRdb's copy, which holds only in-frame ones; the method was immunoSEQ multiplex PCR. The table lists around 180,000 clones, roughly 80% of them singletons. The clonotype originates from a man aged 60 to 69 with active or convalescent COVID-19. The sample taken for sequencing was peripheral blood. The genes are TRBV2 and TRBJ1-4; D is uncertain. Written as DNA, the CDR3 is TGTGCCAGCAGCCAAGAGGCAGCGGTTAATGAAAAACTGTTTTTT. Amino acid sequence: CASSQEAAVNEKLFF.